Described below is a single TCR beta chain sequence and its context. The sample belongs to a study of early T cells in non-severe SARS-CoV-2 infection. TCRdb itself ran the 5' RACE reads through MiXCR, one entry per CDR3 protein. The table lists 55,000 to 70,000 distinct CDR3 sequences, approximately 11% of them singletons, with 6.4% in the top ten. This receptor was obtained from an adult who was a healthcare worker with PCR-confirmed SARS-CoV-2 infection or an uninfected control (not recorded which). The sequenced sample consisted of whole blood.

CDR3 in amino acids: CASSPQGTGTGANVLTF. In DNA, the CDR3 is TGTGCCAGCAGCCCCCAAGGGACAGGGACCGGGGCCAACGTCCTGACTTTC. V usage is TRBV7-2 and J usage is TRBJ2-6, with TRBD1 identical over 9 bases. CDR1 and CDR2 (germline): SGHTA, FQGNSA. J gave up 4 bases and V 5 bases, and 9 bases lay outside the gene matches. CDR3 length: 17 residues.